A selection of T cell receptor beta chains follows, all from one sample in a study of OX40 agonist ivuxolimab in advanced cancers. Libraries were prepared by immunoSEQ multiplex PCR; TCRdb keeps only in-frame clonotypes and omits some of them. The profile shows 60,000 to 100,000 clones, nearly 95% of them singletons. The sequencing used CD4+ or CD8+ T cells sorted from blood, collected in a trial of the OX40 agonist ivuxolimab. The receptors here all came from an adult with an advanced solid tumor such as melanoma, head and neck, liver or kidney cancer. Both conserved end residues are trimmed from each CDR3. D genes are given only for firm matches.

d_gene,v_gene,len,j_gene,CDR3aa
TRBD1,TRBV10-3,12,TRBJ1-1,AIRDEGAHPEAF
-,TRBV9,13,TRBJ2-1,ASSVEDGGYNEQF
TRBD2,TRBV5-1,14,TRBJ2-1,ASSLAGGFPYNEQF
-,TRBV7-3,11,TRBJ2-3,ASSLSLTDTQY
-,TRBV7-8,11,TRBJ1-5,ASSSGGNQPQH
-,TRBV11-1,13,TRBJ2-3,ASSLVGGSTDTQY
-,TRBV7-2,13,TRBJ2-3,ASSLGLTGTDTQY
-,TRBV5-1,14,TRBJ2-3,ASSWGRQWESDTQY
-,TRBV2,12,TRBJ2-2,ASSVVGRTGELF
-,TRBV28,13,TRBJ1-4,ASSFLGVEDEKLF
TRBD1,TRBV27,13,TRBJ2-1,ASSFGQGVYNEQF
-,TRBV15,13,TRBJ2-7,ATSRESYASHEQY
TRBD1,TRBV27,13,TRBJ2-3,ASSWTGASTDTQY
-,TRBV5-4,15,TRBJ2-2,ASSWGLTTANTGELF
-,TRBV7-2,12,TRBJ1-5,ASSSDSIGQPQH
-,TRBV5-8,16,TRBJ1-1,ASSLVGGFVGSDTEAF
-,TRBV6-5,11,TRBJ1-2,ASSPGRVDGYT
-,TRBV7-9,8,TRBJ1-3,ASIEDTIY
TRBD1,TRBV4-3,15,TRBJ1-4,ASSQEVAGGWGEKLF
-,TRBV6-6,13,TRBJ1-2,ASSYAPLTNYGYT
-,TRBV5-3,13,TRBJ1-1,ARSFGSREDTEAF
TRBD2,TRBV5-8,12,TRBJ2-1,ASSGTSIDMGQF
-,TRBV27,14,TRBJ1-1,ASSPRWTEQNTEAF
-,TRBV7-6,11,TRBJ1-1,ASSSARNTEAF
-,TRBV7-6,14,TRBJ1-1,ASSSSGRLGDTEAF
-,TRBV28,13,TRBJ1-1,ASSPWGLGAVGAF
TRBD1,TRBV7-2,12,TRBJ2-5,ASSLGQGQETQY
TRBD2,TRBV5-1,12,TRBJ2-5,ASSLWGGKETQY
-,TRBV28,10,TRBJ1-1,ASSLRLTEAF